Listed below are T cell receptor beta chains from one sample, sequenced in a study of T cell responses to AZD1222 COVID-19 vaccine. Sequencing was performed with immunoSEQ multiplex PCR; in TCRdb, only in-frame clones are kept and a portion is missing. The repertoire holds about 57,000 clones, approximately 85% seen once, with roughly 20% in the top ten. The sample here was peripheral blood, taken on day 0 of AZD1222 vaccination. The receptors were gathered from an adult in good health. The CDR3 runs from the conserved cysteine through the conserved F or W. A D gene is named only where the DNA matches it firmly. Rows give clone size only sometimes, using once, few, many, or a class for an expanded clone.

D gene	CDR3 length	clone size	V gene	J gene	CDR3 protein	CDR3 DNA
NA	11	NA	TRBV9	TRBJ2-1	CASSAENEQFF	TGTGCCAGCAGCGCCGAGAATGAGCAGTTCTTC
TRBD2	14	NA	TRBV13	TRBJ2-7	CASSYSGVSYEQYF	TGTGCCAGCAGTTATAGCGGGGTGTCCTACGAGCAGTACTTC
NA	15	NA	TRBV9	TRBJ1-5	CASSPRDGSNQPQHF	TGTGCCAGCAGCCCACGGGACGGTAGCAATCAGCCCCAGCATTTT
NA	14	NA	TRBV4-1	TRBJ1-2	CASSPSGSVDGYTF	TGCGCCAGCAGCCCCTCGGGGAGTGTGGATGGCTACACCTTC
NA	15	NA	TRBV9	TRBJ2-2	CASSVAHSGGGELFF	TGTGCCAGCAGCGTAGCCCACTCTGGCGGCGGGGAGCTGTTTTTT
NA	15	NA	TRBV9	TRBJ1-3	CASSVAGEGGNTIYF	TGTGCCAGCAGCGTAGCTGGGGAAGGTGGAAACACCATATATTTT
NA	15	NA	TRBV5-1	TRBJ2-3	CASSLDDFVTDTQYF	TGCGCCAGCAGCTTGGACGACTTCGTCACAGATACGCAGTATTTT
NA	13	few	TRBV7-9	TRBJ2-1	CASSFPIGGEQFF	TGTGCCAGCAGCTTTCCAATAGGAGGGGAGCAGTTCTTC
TRBD1	13	NA	TRBV10-3	TRBJ1-2	CAIRGQGAHGYTF	TGTGCCATCAGGGGACAGGGAGCCCATGGCTACACCTTC
TRBD2	18	NA	TRBV7-8	TRBJ2-3	CASSSERGSVTSTDTQYF	TGTGCCAGCAGCTCGGAGCGGGGCAGCGTTACTAGCACAGATACGCAGTATTTT
NA	16	few	TRBV9	TRBJ1-3	CASSVGDLGSGNTIYF	TGTGCCAGCAGCGTAGGGGATCTGGGCTCTGGAAACACCATATATTTT
NA	15	NA	TRBV10-1	TRBJ1-2	CASRERIVLYYGYTF	TGCGCCAGCAGGGAGAGGATAGTTCTTTACTATGGCTACACCTTC
NA	14	NA	TRBV4-2	TRBJ1-5	CASSQDGGAGPQHF	TGTGCCAGCAGCCAAGATGGCGGAGCGGGGCCCCAGCATTTT
NA	14	NA	TRBV27	TRBJ1-1	CASSLKGWGTEAFF	TGTGCCAGCAGTTTAAAGGGTTGGGGCACTGAAGCTTTCTTT
NA	15	NA	TRBV29-1	TRBJ1-1	CSAYYFRTANTEAFF	TGCAGCGCATACTATTTCAGGACAGCTAACACTGAAGCTTTCTTT
NA	17	NA	TRBV6-1	TRBJ2-6	CASSVWAQGSGANVLTF	TGTGCCAGCAGTGTGTGGGCACAGGGAAGCGGGGCCAACGTCCTGACTTTC
TRBD1	15	NA	TRBV30	TRBJ2-7	CAWSAGQGGTYEQYF	TGTGCCTGGAGTGCGGGACAGGGGGGAACCTACGAGCAGTACTTC
NA	14	NA	TRBV11-2	TRBJ1-6	CASSSYRSGSPLHF	TGTGCCAGCAGCTCCTACCGTTCAGGGTCACCCCTCCACTTT
NA	20	NA	TRBV9	TRBJ1-4	CASSVAPLPGQMRSNEKLFF	TGTGCCAGCAGCGTAGCCCCACTACCGGGACAAATGAGGTCTAATGAAAAACTGTTTTTT
TRBD1	15	few	TRBV5-8	TRBJ2-5	CASSSLTGSMGTQYF	TGTGCCAGCAGCTCGTTGACAGGGTCGATGGGGACCCAGTACTTC
NA	15	NA	TRBV18	TRBJ1-2	CASSPPTLIGAGYTF	TGTGCCAGCTCACCACCAACACTTATCGGTGCTGGCTACACCTTC
NA	18	NA	TRBV7-6	TRBJ1-5	CASSLDPARGSSNQPQHF	TGTGCCAGCAGCTTAGATCCCGCCAGGGGCAGTAGCAATCAGCCCCAGCATTTT
NA	14	NA	TRBV29-1	TRBJ1-2	CSSFTPRGPYGYTF	TGCAGCTCATTCACGCCGAGGGGCCCCTATGGCTACACCTTC
NA	12	NA	TRBV20-1	TRBJ1-2	CSASYGSHGYTF	TGCAGTGCTAGTTACGGGTCCCATGGCTACACCTTC
TRBD1	18	NA	TRBV5-1	TRBJ1-2	CASSLGYQGAIRDYGYTF	TGCGCCAGCAGCTTGGGTTACCAGGGGGCCATTAGGGACTATGGCTACACCTTC
TRBD1	15	NA	TRBV6-5	TRBJ1-3	CASLKGQGAGNTIYF	TGTGCCAGCCTTAAGGGCCAGGGGGCAGGAAACACCATATATTTT
TRBD1	16	NA	TRBV3-1/TRBV3-2	TRBJ2-7	CASSHGTASYPYEQYF	TGTGCCAGCAGCCATGGGACAGCGTCCTACCCCTACGAGCAGTACTTC
NA	16	NA	TRBV4-2	TRBJ1-4	CASSQDPGRSNEKLFF	TGTGCCAGCAGCCAAGATCCCGGTCGGTCTAATGAAAAACTGTTTTTT
NA	15	NA	TRBV18	TRBJ1-2	CASSPPSRIIGGYTF	TGTGCCAGCTCACCACCGTCTCGGATCATCGGAGGCTACACCTTC
TRBD1	16	NA	TRBV5-1	TRBJ2-1	CASSSGGGTGLNEQFF	TGCGCCAGCAGCTCGGGGGGAGGGACAGGGCTAAATGAGCAGTTCTTC
NA	15	NA	TRBV15	TRBJ1-2	CATSRGGWGGYGYTF	TGTGCCACCAGCAGAGGAGGCTGGGGGGGTTATGGCTACACCTTC
TRBD1	16	NA	TRBV7-3	TRBJ2-1	CASSPTGGQGYNEQFF	TGTGCCAGCAGCCCGACTGGCGGACAGGGTTACAATGAGCAGTTCTTC
NA	12	NA	TRBV20-1	TRBJ1-5	CSASPGNQPQHF	TGCAGTGCTAGTCCAGGCAATCAGCCCCAGCATTTT
NA	15	NA	TRBV10-3	TRBJ1-3	CAIGGGTSSGNTIYF	TGTGCCATTGGGGGGGGGACGAGCTCTGGAAACACCATATATTTT
NA	16	NA	TRBV18	TRBJ1-5	CASSHKAVGGHQPQHF	TGTGCCAGCTCCCATAAGGCGGTAGGGGGTCATCAGCCCCAGCATTTT
TRBD2	17	NA	TRBV4-1	TRBJ2-2	CASSQDKLAANTGELFF	TGCGCCAGCAGCCAAGATAAACTAGCGGCAAACACCGGGGAGCTGTTTTTT
NA	15	few	TRBV27	TRBJ1-1	CASTNLAGKNTEAFF	TGTGCCAGCACAAATCTGGCAGGAAAAAACACTGAAGCTTTCTTT
NA	13	NA	TRBV7-6	TRBJ2-7	CASSFNEGYEQYF	TGTGCCAGCAGCTTCAACGAGGGGTACGAGCAGTACTTC
TRBD1	19	few	TRBV7-7	TRBJ1-2	CASSRDRGGAGGIFYGYTF	TGTGCTAGCAGCCGCGACAGGGGCGGGGCCGGGGGGATATTCTATGGCTACACCTTC
NA	11	NA	TRBV29-1	TRBJ1-2	CSVVLGTLYTF	TGCAGCGTTGTCTTGGGGACTCTTTACACCTTC
NA	12	NA	TRBV12-3/TRBV12-4	TRBJ1-1	CASSFTNTEAFF	TGTGCCAGCAGTTTCACCAACACTGAAGCTTTCTTT